A selection of T cell receptor beta chains follows, all from one sample in a study of blood T cells in healthy people across ages. In TCRdb, the 5' RACE reads were re-called with MiXCR into one record per CDR3 protein. This table holds about a million distinct CDR3 sequences, just over 50% found once. Sequenced input: blood. These receptors came from a woman in her sixties in good health. Both conserved end residues are part of each CDR3. The D gene is left open where the match is weak. Size is omitted from some rows. Given values are once, few, many or a class for expanded clones.

V gene: TRBV2; clone size: .; D gene: .; J gene: TRBJ2-5; CDR3 DNA: TGTGCCAGCAGCGGGGGGACAGACGCAAGAGGGACCCAGTACTTC; CDR3 protein: CASSGGTDARGTQYF
V gene: TRBV28; clone size: few; D gene: .; J gene: TRBJ2-2; CDR3 DNA: TGTGCCAGCAGCAGGGGAGGGGACACCGGGGAGCTGTTTTTT; CDR3 protein: CASSRGGDTGELFF
V gene: TRBV5-1; clone size: .; D gene: .; J gene: TRBJ2-3; CDR3 DNA: TGCGCCAGCAGGTCCTCTAGCGCCACTAGCACAGATACGCAGTATTTT; CDR3 protein: CASRSSSATSTDTQYF
V gene: TRBV7-8; clone size: once; D gene: TRBD1; J gene: TRBJ2-3; CDR3 DNA: TGTGCCAGCAGTACCCGGGACAGGGACCTTGGGGGTACGCAGTATTTT; CDR3 protein: CASSTRDRDLGGTQYF
V gene: TRBV7-2; clone size: .; D gene: TRBD2; J gene: TRBJ2-3; CDR3 DNA: TGTGCCAGCAGCCCCCGGGGTAGCGGGAGAACAGATACGCAGTATTTT; CDR3 protein: CASSPRGSGRTDTQYF
V gene: TRBV7-8; clone size: .; D gene: .; J gene: TRBJ2-7; CDR3 DNA: TGTGCCAGCAGCTTAAATCTATCCCCCACAGTCGCCTACGAGCAGTACTTC; CDR3 protein: CASSLNLSPTVAYEQYF
V gene: TRBV29-1; clone size: many; D gene: TRBD1; J gene: TRBJ1-1; CDR3 DNA: TGCAGCGTTGAAGGACAGGGGAACACTGAAGCTTTCTTT; CDR3 protein: CSVEGQGNTEAFF
V gene: TRBV3-1; clone size: .; D gene: .; J gene: TRBJ2-5; CDR3 DNA: TGTGCCAGCAGCCAAGTTTTTGCGGTAGGGCAAGAGACCCAGTACTTC; CDR3 protein: CASSQVFAVGQETQYF
V gene: TRBV6-2/TRBV6-3; clone size: few; D gene: .; J gene: TRBJ2-7; CDR3 DNA: TGTGCCAGCAGTACGTCCCCTTCTCGACAGGCTCTCACCTACGAGCAGTACTTC; CDR3 protein: CASSTSPSRQALTYEQYF
V gene: TRBV29-1; clone size: few; D gene: .; J gene: TRBJ1-2; CDR3 DNA: TGCAGCGTTGGGACAGTCCTCTATGGCTACACCTTC; CDR3 protein: CSVGTVLYGYTF
V gene: TRBV2; clone size: .; D gene: TRBD1; J gene: TRBJ1-2; CDR3 DNA: TGTGCCGGCAGTGAAAGGGGACAGGTTGTCAACTATGGCTACACCTTC; CDR3 protein: CAGSERGQVVNYGYTF
V gene: TRBV29-1; clone size: few; D gene: .; J gene: TRBJ2-5; CDR3 DNA: TGCAGCGTTGACGAGGGGCAGGAGACCCAGTACTTC; CDR3 protein: CSVDEGQETQYF
V gene: TRBV12-3/TRBV12-4; clone size: .; D gene: TRBD2; J gene: TRBJ2-5; CDR3 DNA: TGTGCCAGCACCGGCGGACTAGCGGCCCTCGTGGAGACCCAGTACTTC; CDR3 protein: CASTGGLAALVETQYF
V gene: TRBV20-1; clone size: .; D gene: .; J gene: TRBJ2-1; CDR3 DNA: TGCAGTCTTATGCGGAGCTCCTACAATGAGCAGTTCTTC; CDR3 protein: CSLMRSSYNEQFF
V gene: TRBV20-1; clone size: .; D gene: TRBD2; J gene: TRBJ2-3; CDR3 DNA: TGCAGTGCTAGACCGGGACTAGCGGGATTTTCAGATACGCAGTATTTT; CDR3 protein: CSARPGLAGFSDTQYF
V gene: TRBV20-1; clone size: .; D gene: TRBD2; J gene: TRBJ2-1; CDR3 DNA: TGCAGTGCTAGAGATCCGATTCGGACTAGCGGGAGGGGGGCCTACAATGAGCAGTTCTTC; CDR3 protein: CSARDPIRTSGRGAYNEQFF
V gene: TRBV5-1; clone size: .; D gene: TRBD2; J gene: TRBJ2-7; CDR3 DNA: TGCGCCAGCAGCTTGGGACTAGCGGAATTAACCTACGAGCAGTACTTC; CDR3 protein: CASSLGLAELTYEQYF
V gene: TRBV6-5; clone size: .; D gene: TRBD2; J gene: TRBJ2-2; CDR3 DNA: TGTGCCAGCAGTTCACTAGCGGGGGCCCCCGGGGAGCTGTTTTTT; CDR3 protein: CASSSLAGAPGELFF
V gene: TRBV7-2; clone size: .; D gene: TRBD1; J gene: TRBJ2-5; CDR3 DNA: TGTGCCAGCAGCCCCCGACCGGGACAGGGTTGGGAGACCCAGTACTTC; CDR3 protein: CASSPRPGQGWETQYF
V gene: TRBV20-1; clone size: .; D gene: .; J gene: TRBJ1-2; CDR3 DNA: TGCAGTGCTGGAGAAAACAGGGCTGGCTACACCTTC; CDR3 protein: CSAGENRAGYTF
V gene: TRBV7-9; clone size: .; D gene: .; J gene: TRBJ2-7; CDR3 DNA: TGTGCCAGCAGCTTAGGGACAGTGCACTACGAGCAGTACTTC; CDR3 protein: CASSLGTVHYEQYF
V gene: TRBV12-3/TRBV12-4; clone size: .; D gene: TRBD1; J gene: TRBJ1-2; CDR3 DNA: TGTGCCAGCAGCCCACCCGACAGGGGGCTCTTCGGCTACACCTTC; CDR3 protein: CASSPPDRGLFGYTF
V gene: TRBV28; clone size: .; D gene: .; J gene: TRBJ2-3; CDR3 DNA: TGTGCCAGCAGTGTTGGGGCCATAGCAGATACGCAGTATTTT; CDR3 protein: CASSVGAIADTQYF
V gene: TRBV27; clone size: .; D gene: TRBD1; J gene: TRBJ1-5; CDR3 DNA: TGTGCCAGCAGTTTAAAGGGACAGGGGGTAAGTCAGCCCCAGCATTTT; CDR3 protein: CASSLKGQGVSQPQHF
V gene: TRBV27; clone size: few; D gene: .; J gene: TRBJ1-2; CDR3 DNA: TGTGCCAGCTCCGACAGGCCCTATGGCTACACCTTT; CDR3 protein: CASSDRPYGYTF
V gene: TRBV5-1; clone size: .; D gene: .; J gene: TRBJ2-7; CDR3 DNA: TGCGCCAGCAGCAGACAACAGACGGGTTCCTACGAGCAGTACTTC; CDR3 protein: CASSRQQTGSYEQYF
V gene: TRBV3-1; clone size: .; D gene: .; J gene: TRBJ2-3; CDR3 DNA: TGTGCCAGCAGCCAAGGTCCAGGGTTGGATACGCAGTATTTT; CDR3 protein: CASSQGPGLDTQYF
V gene: TRBV15; clone size: .; D gene: .; J gene: TRBJ1-1; CDR3 DNA: TGTGCCACCAGCAGAGAGGGGCGGGGGACTGAAGCTTTCTTT; CDR3 protein: CATSREGRGTEAFF
V gene: TRBV4-2; clone size: few; D gene: .; J gene: TRBJ2-7; CDR3 DNA: TGTGCCAGCAGCCAAGGGGGCTCCAGCTCCTACGAGCAGTACTTC; CDR3 protein: CASSQGGSSSYEQYF
V gene: TRBV4-2; clone size: .; D gene: TRBD1; J gene: TRBJ2-7; CDR3 DNA: TGTGCCAGCAGCCAACCCGGACAGGTCTACAATGAGCAGTACTTC; CDR3 protein: CASSQPGQVYNEQYF
V gene: TRBV20-1; clone size: once; D gene: .; J gene: TRBJ2-3; CDR3 DNA: TGCAGTGCGCCGACCTCTACAGGGACGGGCACAGATACGCAGTATTTT; CDR3 protein: CSAPTSTGTGTDTQYF
V gene: TRBV11-1; clone size: .; D gene: .; J gene: TRBJ2-5; CDR3 DNA: TGTGCCAGCAGCCGGGCGTTCCGGGAGACCCAGTACTTC; CDR3 protein: CASSRAFRETQYF
V gene: TRBV6-2/TRBV6-3; clone size: few; D gene: .; J gene: TRBJ2-2; CDR3 DNA: TGTGCTAGCAGTTACTCGGGGGCCCCTTATGGCGGGGAGCTGTTTTTT; CDR3 protein: CASSYSGAPYGGELFF
V gene: TRBV20-1; clone size: few; D gene: TRBD2; J gene: TRBJ2-7; CDR3 DNA: TGCAGTGCTAGAGGGACTAGCGGTTCCTACGAGCAGTACTTC; CDR3 protein: CSARGTSGSYEQYF
V gene: TRBV5-1; clone size: .; D gene: TRBD1; J gene: TRBJ2-4; CDR3 DNA: TGCGCCAGCAGCTGGCAGGGGGATTGGTACTTC; CDR3 protein: CASSWQGDWYF
V gene: TRBV29-1; clone size: .; D gene: .; J gene: TRBJ2-5; CDR3 DNA: TGCAGCGCCGCCCACAGCAATGAGCAGTACTTC; CDR3 protein: CSAAHSNEQYF
V gene: TRBV29-1; clone size: .; D gene: TRBD2; J gene: TRBJ2-3; CDR3 DNA: TGCAGCGTTGGGGTGCGGGAGGGCGTGACAGATACGCAGTATTTT; CDR3 protein: CSVGVREGVTDTQYF
V gene: TRBV24-1; clone size: few; D gene: TRBD1; J gene: TRBJ2-1; CDR3 DNA: TGTGCCACCAGCTCCCCGGGACAGGGTTTCAATGAGCAGTTCTTC; CDR3 protein: CATSSPGQGFNEQFF
V gene: TRBV28; clone size: .; D gene: .; J gene: TRBJ1-5; CDR3 DNA: TGTGCCAGCAGTTTTGGGTTGGAGCGGCAGGGCAGTCAGCCCCAGCATTTT; CDR3 protein: CASSFGLERQGSQPQHF
V gene: TRBV20-1; clone size: few; D gene: TRBD2; J gene: TRBJ2-1; CDR3 DNA: TGCAGTGCAGGCGGGAGGGTGGCTGAGCAGTTCTTC; CDR3 protein: CSAGGRVAEQFF
V gene: TRBV20-1; clone size: .; D gene: .; J gene: TRBJ1-2; CDR3 DNA: TGCAGTGCTCAGGTTGCGGGTTTATCGAGCAACACCTTC; CDR3 protein: CSAQVAGLSSNTF
V gene: TRBV4-1; clone size: .; D gene: TRBD2; J gene: TRBJ2-3; CDR3 DNA: TGCGCCAGCAGCCAAGATCCCGATAGCGGGTTCACAGATACGCAGTATTTT; CDR3 protein: CASSQDPDSGFTDTQYF
V gene: TRBV27; clone size: .; D gene: TRBD2; J gene: TRBJ2-5; CDR3 DNA: TGTGCCAGCAGTCCCCTGGCTAGCGGGATGGTGAATGAGCAGTACTTC; CDR3 protein: CASSPLASGMVNEQYF
V gene: TRBV5-4; clone size: few; D gene: .; J gene: TRBJ2-5; CDR3 DNA: TGTGCCAGCAGCTTGTTTGGCGGGGCGGCCCAAGAGACCCAGTACTTC; CDR3 protein: CASSLFGGAAQETQYF
V gene: TRBV12-3/TRBV12-4; clone size: few; D gene: TRBD2; J gene: TRBJ2-5; CDR3 DNA: TGTGCCAGCAGGGGGACTAGCGGGGGTGAGACCCAGTACTTC; CDR3 protein: CASRGTSGGETQYF
V gene: TRBV6-6; clone size: once; D gene: .; J gene: TRBJ2-7; CDR3 DNA: TGTGCCGGCAGTTACCCGGCTGGCGCATACGAGCAGTACTTC; CDR3 protein: CAGSYPAGAYEQYF
V gene: TRBV12-3/TRBV12-4; clone size: .; D gene: .; J gene: TRBJ1-2; CDR3 DNA: TGTGCCAGCAGTAACCCCGGGACGGGGAACTATGGCTACACCTTC; CDR3 protein: CASSNPGTGNYGYTF
V gene: TRBV7-3; clone size: once; D gene: .; J gene: TRBJ2-3; CDR3 DNA: TGTGCCAGCAGCTTTAAGTATGGGGCCGGAGATACGCAGTATTTT; CDR3 protein: CASSFKYGAGDTQYF
V gene: TRBV2; clone size: .; D gene: .; J gene: TRBJ2-7; CDR3 DNA: TGTGCCAGCAATGAAGGCGGGACCAGCTCCTACGAGCAGTACTTC; CDR3 protein: CASNEGGTSSYEQYF
V gene: TRBV29-1; clone size: once; D gene: .; J gene: TRBJ1-2; CDR3 DNA: TGCAGCGTTTCAGACGGGACGGACTACTATGGCTACACCTTC; CDR3 protein: CSVSDGTDYYGYTF
V gene: TRBV15; clone size: .; D gene: TRBD2; J gene: TRBJ2-7; CDR3 DNA: TGTGCCACCAGCAGATCTAGCGGCCCCTACGAGCAGTACTTC; CDR3 protein: CATSRSSGPYEQYF
V gene: TRBV3-1; clone size: few; D gene: TRBD2; J gene: TRBJ2-1; CDR3 DNA: TGTGCCAGCAGCCAAGAGCGGGGGGGCTACAATGAGCAGTTCTTC; CDR3 protein: CASSQERGGYNEQFF